Listed below are T cell receptor beta chains from one sample, sequenced in a study of a mutant IDH1 vaccine in newly diagnosed glioma. Antigen specificity for these receptors is unknown. Generated by immunoSEQ multiplex PCR, the TCRdb table keeps only in-frame clones and is missing some. Of over 55,000 clones listed, around 80% are singletons. The source was PBMCs, collected from a glioma patient whose treatment included an IDH1 peptide vaccine. Source of these receptors: a middle-aged woman with glioma. Some clones in this sample may be carry-over from other donors' samples. The CDR3 runs from the conserved cysteine through the conserved F or W. D genes are given only for firm matches. The size of a clone is reported for some rows only, either as once, few or many, or as a class for expanded clones.

TRBV19	NA	NA	TRBJ2-6	TGTGCCAGTAGTATATCTGTACGTGGGGCCAACGTCCTGACTTTC	CASSISVRGANVLTF
TRBV19	few	TRBD1	TRBJ2-7	TGTGCCAGTAGTACCGGGACAGGGACCCACGAGCAGTACTTC	CASSTGTGTHEQYF
TRBV18	NA	NA	TRBJ1-4	TGTGCCAGCTCACCGCAGGAAAAACTGTTTTTT	CASSPQEKLFF
TRBV2	NA	NA	TRBJ2-2	TGTGCCAGCGACCCGGGTCCTTGGAGCGGGGAGCTGTTTTTT	CASDPGPWSGELFF
TRBV7-9	NA	NA	TRBJ1-2	TGTGCCAGCAGCCCCAATCGGGGATTCTATGGCTACACCTTC	CASSPNRGFYGYTF
TRBV6-1	NA	NA	TRBJ2-7	TGTGCCAGCAGTGAACGTGACAACGCCTACGAGCAGTACTTC	CASSERDNAYEQYF
TRBV2	NA	NA	TRBJ2-3	TGTGCCAGCAGCCTCAGACTCGCCAAAGGGGAGTATTTT	CASSLRLAKGEYF
TRBV7-9	NA	NA	TRBJ2-5	TGTGCCAGCAGCCATCCCGGCGGTTACGAACAAGAGACCCAGTACTTC	CASSHPGGYEQETQYF
TRBV2	NA	TRBD2	TRBJ2-7	TGTGCCAGCAGTCGACTAGCGGAGTACGAGCAGTACTTC	CASSRLAEYEQYF
TRBV19	NA	NA	TRBJ1-1	TGTGCCACCTCGACGCACCTGAACACTGAAGCTTTCTTT	CATSTHLNTEAFF
TRBV6-5	NA	NA	TRBJ1-2	TGTGCCAGCAGTTACTCCCACCCCTCAAAGGGCTACACCTTC	CASSYSHPSKGYTF
TRBV6-1	NA	TRBD1	TRBJ1-2	TGTGCCAGCAGGGGTCTGACAGGGAACTATGGCTACACCTTC	CASRGLTGNYGYTF